This T cell receptor (beta chain) was sequenced for a study of blood T cell repertoires in COVID-19. For the study at large: Both acute and convalescent COVID-19 samples were obtained from the United States, Italy and Spain. PBMCs, B-cell-depleted T cells, or T cells provided the cDNA or gDNA that made up the material.

Sequencing used immunoSEQ multiplex PCR; TCRdb keeps in-frame clones, though not all of them. The profile covers over 110,000 clones, with around 88% appearing a single time and around 28% taken by the ten largest. The CDR3 totals 14 residues. Trimming cost V 0 bases and J 1 base, with 6 bases left between them. Germline V CDR1 and CDR2: MNHEY, SVGAGI. This sequence was found in a human donor in a cohort sampled during active COVID-19. The sample comprised peripheral blood. V and J are TRBV6-5 and TRBJ1-1; D not resolved. Here the CDR3 reads CASSYSNRNTEAFF. The CDR3 DNA reads as TGTGCCAGCAGTTACTCGAACAGGAACACTGAAGCTTTCTTT.